Many counts were recorded for the clone carrying this T cell receptor (beta chain). This entry comes from a study of T cells in Graves' hyperthyroidism and ophthalmopathy. Study as a whole: Peripheral blood was drawn at first diagnosis, prior to all treatment.

Not enrolled were patients with uncontrolled infection, other autoimmune disease, pregnancy or lactation. Amplified TCR beta CDR3 regions derived from RNA transcripts. The TCR CDR3 first-round RT-PCR relied on the HTBI primer set. TCRdb reanalysed the multiplex PCR reads using MiXCR and keeps one entry per CDR3 protein. The table records 350,000 to 450,000 distinct CDR3 sequences, approximately 14% of them present only once. The CDR3 totals 15 residues. V shed 3 bases and J shed 3 bases, with 14 bases lying between them. Germline CDR1 and CDR2: KGHDR and SFDVKD. This sequence originates from a woman aged 60-70 years with Graves' hyperthyroidism. Material for sequencing was blood. The rearrangement joins TRBV24-1 to TRBJ2-7; no reliable D call. The CDR3 nucleotides are TGTGCCACCAGTGATAGCAGAGGCCGATACTACGAGCAGTACTTC. Its translation is CATSDSRGRYYEQYF.